This TCR beta chain was captured in a study of blood T cell repertoires in COVID-19 (dated by TCRdb to between 2020 and 2021). Regarding the complete study: Samples from collaborators originated in the United States, Italy and Spain and spanned both the acute and convalescent phases of COVID-19. The samples were drawn from the first 160 participants of the ongoing ImmuneRACE study and from over a thousand subjects provided by 6 global collaborators. Where available, HLA class I and class II types were obtained from metadata supplied by the sample provider rather than from assay-based typing. The sample metadata nearly always contained a de-identified subject ID, COVID-19 status, age in years and sex. The repertoires were released in a freely available public database meant as a resource for research on the immune response to SARS-CoV-2. The prospective study material was composed of cDNA or gDNA derived from T cells, B-cell-depleted T cells, or PBMCs. Deeply sampled blood TCRbeta repertoires from subjects exposed to, actively infected with, or recovered from COVID-19 were included in the dataset. What the research found in general, with its limitations: Clinical and demographic metadata were provided uncurated, with the amount varying by source and participant.

Comments on this clone: It has no known antigen specificity. It has no much larger one-base neighbor in the sample; base qualities were not kept.

The collaborating institutions used their own protocols to collect whole blood in K2EDTA tubes. For TCRbeta analysis, collaborator samples were shipped as frozen whole blood, as isolated PBMCs, or as DNA extracted from either sample type. The immunoSEQ Assay, a bias-controlled multiplex PCR, was used to amplify TCRbeta CDR3 regions from genomic DNA. From the authors' description of their analysis: Nucleated cell counts per sample were estimated from amplification of reference gene primers within the assay. To quantify the absolute abundance of each unique TCRbeta CDR3 rearrangement, sequence reads were collapsed and filtered. For each sample, productive Simpson clonality was calculated as the square root of Simpson's diversity index over productive rearrangements. TCRdb stores this immuneACCESS table with in-frame sequences only. Part of the clones is absent; in the studies checked, under half of the shortfall reflects unresolved V genes, and no reason is known for the rest. D and trimming were read from the DNA, whereas the V and J calls and clone size are those reported in that table. The sample includes approximately 200,000 clones, with around 90% observed a single time. Around 1.4% of the sample goes to the ten largest clones.

The CDR3 holds 16 amino acids from the cysteine to the phenylalanine. Just CDR3 DNA is preserved here, 48 bases in frame from base 1. The germline V gene (reference sequence) provides CDR1 SGHNT and CDR2 YYREEE. Compared with germline, V lacks 0 bases and J lacks 6 bases; bases without a gene match: 10. The receptor's source is a young man with active or convalescent COVID-19. The rearrangement combines TRBV5-4 with TRBJ2-7; 9 junctional bases match TRBD2. Sequencing used peripheral blood. CDR3 region: CASSLARASGAPEQYF. The sequence in DNA is TGTGCCAGCAGCTTGGCCAGGGCTAGCGGGGCCCCCGAGCAGTACTTC.